This T cell receptor (beta chain) derives from a study of response to subunit inactivated influenza vaccine. One entry per CDR3 protein, called by TCRdb with MiXCR from the RT-PCR reads. Of around 190,000 distinct CDR3 sequences in the sample, around an eighth are singletons; the top ten hold roughly 26%. About this clonotype itself: Its antigen is not identified.

In germline, CDR1 is SGHTA, CDR2 FQGNSA. With 5 bases clipped from V and 8 bases from J, the junction kept 10 bases outside the gene matches. The CDR3 is made up of 14 amino acids. Overall study findings and caveats: T cells newly recruited by each seasonal influenza vaccination are few, the authors suggested.

The receptor was derived from a man in his fifties or sixties who received an inactivated influenza vaccine. The specimen comprised CD8+ T cells sorted from PBMCs, sampled 4 to 6 days after vaccination. The chain is built from TRBV7-2 and TRBJ1-2, with 8 bases identical to TRBD1. The CDR3 is CASSLSTGEEGYTF. The CDR3 nucleotides read TGTGCCAGCAGCCTTTCGACAGGGGAGGAGGGCTACACCTTC.